The entry that follows covers one T cell receptor beta chain sequence. Its antigen is unknown. The sample originates from a study of post-analysis software for immune sequencing data. Study-wide results and caveats: TRBV5-6, TRBV5-1 and TRBV20-1 belonged to a set of about 5 TRBV segments that were more frequent in patients than controls. Batch-matched samples strongly co-clustered by F measure.

Each TCR beta cDNA library carried unique molecular identifiers. T cells numbering about 0.9 to 11 million yielded cDNA molecules that totaled about 500,000. TCRdb fed the PCR reads into MiXCR, producing one record per CDR3 protein. The profile covers roughly 410,000 distinct CDR3 sequences, with less than 35% appearing a single time and roughly an eighth taken by the ten largest. J gave up 7 bases and V 6 bases, and 14 bases lay outside the gene matches. Germline V gives CDR1 SGHVS, CDR2 FNYEAQ. This CDR3 has 16 residues. The source material was blood. This chain joins TRBV7-6 and TRBJ1-4; 7 nucleotides match TRBD1. This clonotype originated in a girl aged 10 to 17 with multiple sclerosis. CDR3: CASSPQWNRGGEKLFF. The CDR3 DNA is TGTGCCAGCAGTCCCCAGTGGAACAGGGGAGGTGAAAAACTGTTTTTT.